Given below is one TCR beta chain in context. Antigen unknown. Given a far larger clone just one base away, this is likely a sequencing read error. Germline CDR1 GTSNPN, CDR2 SVGIG (reference sequence). The CDR3 is made up of 13 amino acids. J lost 6 bases, V lost 5 bases, and 7 bases had no gene match. Ten immunoSEQ deep assay plates served to sequence unsorted PBMC DNA. Some clones are missing from TCRdb's copy, which holds only in-frame ones; the method was immunoSEQ multiplex PCR. Among some 96,000 clones, over 40% were seen once, and the ten largest hold about 15%. The data belong to a study of shared clonotypes between healthy human individuals. For genomic DNA, unsorted samples relied on tens of millions of PBMCs. Findings of the study overall: Limitation of the genetic and exposure-history diversity represented came from the few donors.

The clonotype comes from a middle-aged woman in good health. Some clones in this sample may be carry-over from other donors' samples. J is TRBJ2-5 and V is TRBV30, with TRBD2 identical over 9 bases. The sample comprised PBMCs. The chain's CDR3 is CAWRRAGGQTQYF. The DNA of the CDR3 is TGTGCCTGGCGCCGGGCGGGGGGGCAGACCCAGTACTTC.